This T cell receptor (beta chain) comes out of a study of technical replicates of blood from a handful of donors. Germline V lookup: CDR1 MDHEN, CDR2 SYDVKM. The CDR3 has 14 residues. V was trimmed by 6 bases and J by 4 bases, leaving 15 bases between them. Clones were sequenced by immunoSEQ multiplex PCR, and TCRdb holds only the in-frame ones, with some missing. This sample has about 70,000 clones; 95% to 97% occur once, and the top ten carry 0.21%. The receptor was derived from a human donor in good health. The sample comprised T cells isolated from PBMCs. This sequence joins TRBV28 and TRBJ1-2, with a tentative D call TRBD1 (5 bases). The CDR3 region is CASRELTVIYGYTF. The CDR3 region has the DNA TGTGCCAGCAGGGAGTTGACAGTGATCTATGGCTACACCTTC.